The 8 T cell receptor beta chains given below trace back to one sample, sequenced in a study of CD8 T cells in ankylosing spondylitis. TCRdb reanalysed the 5' RACE reads using MiXCR and keeps one entry per CDR3 protein. Of 150,000 to 200,000 distinct CDR3 sequences listed, roughly 13% are singletons. Material for sequencing was blood, either unsorted or a sorted T cell fraction (not recorded which). All receptors derive from a male donor with ankylosing spondylitis or in good health (not recorded which).

This clonotype was picked up many times. Here the CDR3 reads CATQTGGESKNIQYF. The CDR3 DNA follows: TGTGCCACCCAAACAGGGGGCGAGTCCAAAAACATTCAGTACTTC. V gene TRBV7-9 combines with J gene TRBJ2-4, with 9 bases identical to TRBD1. V lost 10 bases and J lost 2; bases outside the gene matches: 9. Germline CDR1 reads SEHNR; CDR2 reads FQNEAQ (reference sequence). This CDR3 contains 15 residues.

This chain joins TRBV27 and TRBJ2-5; 10 nucleotides line up with TRBD2. This CDR3 comprises 15 residues. Losses at the gene ends were 11 bases for V and 3 bases for J; bases not matched to a gene: 12. CDR1 and CDR2 from the germline V gene are MNHEY and SMNVEV (reference sequence). The CDR3 region has the DNA TGTGCCGCCAGCCCGGGAACTAGCGGGAAAGAGACCCAGTACTTC. It yields the protein CAASPGTSGKETQYF.

The chain couples TRBV29-1 to TRBJ2-2; D may correspond to TRBD1 or TRBD2 (5 bases each). Trimming left V 6 bases short and J 7 bases short, with 9 bases between. CDR1 is SQVTM and CDR2 is ANQGSEA in the germline V gene. This CDR3 is built from 11 residues. In DNA, the CDR3 is TGCAGCGTAGGGGACGGCGGGGAGCTGTTTTTT. Encoded protein: CSVGDGGELFF.

This clonotype turned up a few times. The chain's CDR3 is CASSLRGGYLSTDTQYF. DNA for the CDR3: TGTGCCAGCAGCCTCCGGGGGGGGTATCTAAGCACAGATACGCAGTATTTT. The V and J genes are TRBV5-4 and TRBJ2-3; 8 bases map to TRBD2. Germline values: CDR1 SGHNT, CDR2 YYREEE (reference sequence). J gave up 0 bases and V 4 bases, and 10 bases lay outside the gene matches. The CDR3 has 17 residues.

The chain couples TRBV6-1 to TRBJ2-5; 12 nucleotides match TRBD2. The CDR3 totals 16 residues. Germline CDR1 MNHNS, CDR2 SASEGT. Trimming took 6 bases from V and 7 from J; bases not matched to a gene: 12. CDR3 sequence (DNA): TGTGCCAGCAGCCAAGGACTAGCGGGATCCTGGGGGACCCAGTACTTC. It codes for CASSQGLAGSWGTQYF.

The sample holds a few counts of this clonotype. This chain joins TRBV12-3 or TRBV12-4 and TRBJ2-5; D is undetermined. V lost 3 bases, J lost 3 bases, and 11 bases lay in between. This CDR3 spans 14 amino acids. The CDR3 DNA reads as TGTGCCAGCAGTTTGGGCCCTCGCGAAGAGACCCAGTACTTC. It yields the protein CASSLGPREETQYF.

The chain uses TRBV6-2 or TRBV6-3 and TRBJ1-1, with no clear D. The CDR3 is 14 amino acids. The germline V gene encodes CDR1 MNHEY and CDR2 SVGEGT. Trimming removed 6 bases at V and 1 base at J, with 12 bases between. CDR3 region: CASSRRPRNTEAFF. The CDR3, as DNA: TGTGCCAGCAGCCGCAGACCCCGGAACACTGAAGCTTTCTTT.

In this sample, this clonotype turned up a few times. As DNA, the CDR3 is TGCAGCGTACTTCCGACAGATAACTATGGCTACACCTTC. This sequence encodes CSVLPTDNYGYTF. The chain recombines TRBV29-1 with TRBJ1-2, with D perhaps matching TRBD1 (5 bases). The CDR3 extends over 13 amino acids. Germline CDR1 and CDR2: SQVTM and ANQGSEA. V gave up 6 bases and J gave up 1 base, with 12 bases separating them.